One sample yielded the 26 T cell receptor beta chains listed below, sequenced in a study of shared clonotypes between healthy human individuals. Produced via immunoSEQ multiplex PCR; TCRdb's table is partial and in-frame only. The table lists about 680,000 clones, around 73% of them singletons, with 1.5% to 2% in the top ten. The sample comprised memory CD4+ T cells sorted from blood. The subset: CD45RA-negative fraction. The receptors were sampled from a woman aged 25-40 years in good health.

CDR3 region: CASQGGGSFNEKLFF. CDR3 DNA: TGTGCCAGTCAAGGCGGGGGCAGTTTTAATGAAAAACTGTTTTTT. V and J are TRBV19 and TRBJ1-4, with D possibly matching TRBD1 (6 bases). This CDR3 is built from 15 residues. Trimming took off 8 bases at V and 4 bases at J, with 17 bases between the two ends. Germline V gene sequence: CDR1 LNHDA, CDR2 SQIVND (reference sequence). The full variable domain, in which reference TRBV19 and TRBJ1-4 provide the parts outside the CDR3, is DGGITQSPKYLFRKEGQNVTLSCEQNLNHDAMYWYRQDPGQGLRLIYYSQIVNDFQKGDIAEGYSVSREKKESFPLTVTSAQKNPTAFYLCASQGGGSFNEKLFFGSGTQLSVL.

This clone appeared many times. V gene TRBV5-1 combines with J gene TRBJ2-4, with a weak D call TRBD2 (5 bases). Germline V gene lookup returns CDR1 SGHRS and CDR2 YFSETQ. V lost 0 bases and J lost 10, with 14 bases in between. The CDR3 runs 14 residues. DNA for the CDR3: TGCGCCAGCAGCTTGGAAGGTAGCGATAATATTCAGTACTTC. Protein: CASSLEGSDNIQYF.

The chain uses TRBV10-2 and TRBJ2-1; 8 bases fit TRBD2. The CDR3 is 15 amino acids. From germline, CDR1 is WSHSY and CDR2 SAAADI. Trimming at V came to 3 bases and at J to 12 bases, leaving 13 bases not matched to a gene. The CDR3 sequence: CASSEIGSGVRGQFF. CDR3 sequence (DNA): TGCGCCAGCAGTGAAATCGGTAGCGGGGTGAGGGGGCAGTTCTTC.

The chain is built from TRBV11-2 and TRBJ2-1; 10 bases are a match to TRBD2. Germline V gene sequence: CDR1 SGHAT, CDR2 FQNNGV. Losses at the gene ends were 1 base for V and 7 bases for J; bases not matched to a gene: 4. The CDR3 extends over 15 amino acids. DNA for the CDR3: TGTGCCAGCAGCTTAGTGGCTAGCGGGAGAAATGAGCAGTTCTTC. Amino acid sequence: CASSLVASGRNEQFF.

CDR3 protein: CASSPQILNTEAFF. The CDR3 coding sequence is TGTGCCAGCAGCCCACAGATCCTGAACACTGAAGCTTTCTTT. This chain uses TRBV7-8 with TRBJ1-1; D uncertain. The CDR3 sequence is 14 residues long. V lost 5 bases to trimming and J lost 0 bases, with 10 bases between them. CDR1 SGHVS and CDR2 FQNEAQ come from the germline V gene.

The rearrangement joins TRBV5-1 to TRBJ2-5, with D perhaps matching TRBD2 (7 bases). The germline V gene has CDR1 SGHRS and CDR2 YFSETQ. The CDR3 is 16 residues long. Trimming took 3 bases from V and 2 from J, leaving 17 bases between them. The CDR3 spells CASSSKAGRGQETQYF. Written as DNA, the CDR3 is TGCGCCAGCAGCTCCAAGGCGGGGAGGGGGCAAGAGACCCAGTACTTC.

The chain recombines TRBV13 with TRBJ2-1; 12 nucleotides match TRBD2. Germline CDR1 reads PRHDT; CDR2 reads FYEKMQ (reference sequence). V was clipped by 5 bases and J by 1 base; unmatched bases: 9. This CDR3 is built from 18 residues. The CDR3 DNA is TGTGCCAGCAGCGCGACTAGCGGGAGCCTGAATTCCTACAATGAGCAGTTCTTC. Encoded protein: CASSATSGSLNSYNEQFF.

This clone was seen a few times. CDR3 DNA sequence: TGTGCCAGCAGTCCCAATCAGGGAAACACTGAAGCTTTCTTT. This translates into CASSPNQGNTEAFF. The chain links TRBV6-1 to TRBJ1-1; possible D gene TRBD1, 5 bases. This CDR3 comprises 14 residues. Germline CDR1 is MNHNS and CDR2 is SASEGT. V dropped 5 bases and J dropped 2 bases, with 12 bases sitting between them.

The rearrangement joins TRBV19 to TRBJ2-1; TRBD2 agrees at 10 bases. This CDR3 contains 15 residues. CDR1 and CDR2 from the germline V gene are LNHDA and SQIVND (reference sequence). The trim removed 2 bases at V and 10 bases at J, leaving 8 bases unmatched. In nucleotides, the CDR3 is TGTGCCAGTAGTATATCCGCCCTAGCGGGAGAAGAGCAGTTCTTC. Translated: CASSISALAGEEQFF.

The chain links TRBV2 to TRBJ2-5; 7 nucleotides match TRBD2. Germline V gene lookup returns CDR1 SNHLY and CDR2 FYNNEI. This CDR3 is built from 16 residues. The V segment lost 6 bases and the J segment 1 base; nucleotides outside the gene matches: 11. CDR3: CASSPGGRGLQETQYF. The DNA of the CDR3 is TGTGCCAGCAGCCCAGGAGGGAGGGGACTCCAAGAGACCCAGTACTTC.

This clone has just a few counts. The rearrangement uses TRBV2 and TRBJ1-1, with D tentatively TRBD1 (5 bases). The CDR3 extends over 16 amino acids. Per the germline V gene, CDR1 is SNHLY and CDR2 is FYNNEI. The V end was cut by 8 bases, the J end by 4 bases, with 23 bases between. The CDR3 loop is CASGPGGRLLGTEAFF. The CDR3, as DNA: TGTGCCAGCGGGCCGGGGGGACGGTTGTTGGGCACTGAAGCTTTCTTT. The entire variable domain, with the rest obtained from reference TRBV2 and TRBJ1-1, is as follows: EPEVTQTPSHQVTQMGQEVILRCVPISNHLYFYWYRQILGQKVEFLVSFYNNEISEKSEIFDDQFSVERPDGSNFTLKIRSTKLEDSAMYFCASGPGGRLLGTEAFFGQGTRLTVV.

This clone was seen many times. CDR3 loop: CASSQPTGGWYEQYF. The CDR3 nucleotides read TGTGCCAGCAGTCAACCAACAGGGGGATGGTACGAGCAGTACTTC. The gene calls are TRBV27 and TRBJ2-7, with 8 nucleotides matching TRBD1. V gave up 5 bases and J gave up 4 bases; unmatched junction bases: 10. This CDR3 is built from 15 residues. Germline V gene data show CDR1 as MNHEY and CDR2 as SMNVEV (reference sequence).

This chain links TRBV6-6 with TRBJ1-3; D possibly corresponds to TRBD1 (6 bases). Trimming stripped 6 bases from V and 0 bases from J, with 9 bases between. CDR3 length equals 14 residues. The germline gives CDR1 MNHNY, CDR2 SVGAGI (reference sequence). In DNA form, the CDR3 reads TGTGCCAGCAGGGACAGAGACTCTGGAAACACCATATATTTT. This codes for CASRDRDSGNTIYF.

This clone appeared a few times. The J gene is TRBJ2-1, the V gene TRBV5-1; TRBD1 might be the D (5 bases). This CDR3 spans 12 amino acids. The germline V gene encodes CDR1 SGHRS and CDR2 YFSETQ. V was clipped by 1 base and J by 10 bases, with 9 bases between them. CDR3 sequence reads: CASSLPTDEQFF. CDR3 coding DNA: TGCGCCAGCAGCTTGCCGACAGACGAGCAGTTCTTC.

V usage is TRBV7-2 and J usage is TRBJ2-1; 10 bases are shared with TRBD2. Germline V gene data show CDR1 as SGHTA and CDR2 as FQGNSA. The trim removed 0 bases at V and 8 bases at J, leaving 4 bases unmatched. This CDR3 is 15 amino acids long. CDR3 in DNA: TGTGCCAGCAGCTTAGCCTCTAGCGGGAGTTATGAGCAGTTCTTC. Translated: CASSLASSGSYEQFF.

The chain uses TRBV28 and TRBJ2-3, with 7 bases matching TRBD2. The CDR3 spans 14 residues. J lost 1 base, V lost 6 bases, and 4 bases had no gene match. Germline CDR1 and CDR2: MDHEN and SYDVKM. The CDR3 DNA reads as TGTGCCAGCAGCCGAAGCGGGGGCACAGATACGCAGTATTTT. Its protein is CASSRSGGTDTQYF.

The chain employs TRBV25-1 and TRBJ2-1; the D gene is possibly TRBD2 (5 bases). CDR3 size: 14 residues. Germline lookup yields CDR1 MGHDK and CDR2 SYGVNS. Trimming stripped 3 bases from V and 9 bases from J, with 15 bases between. CDR3 region: CASSDTGRAGEQFF. The CDR3 coding sequence is TGTGCCAGCAGTGACACCGGACGGGCGGGTGAGCAGTTCTTC.

The V and J genes are TRBV27 and TRBJ1-1; D is unclear. Germline V gene sequence: CDR1 MNHEY, CDR2 SMNVEV (reference sequence). The CDR3 is 15 residues long. V was shortened by 6 bases and J by 0 bases, with 14 bases between the two germline ends. The CDR3 protein is CASSPRRQVNTEAFF. DNA for the CDR3: TGTGCCAGCAGCCCTCGGAGACAAGTGAACACTGAAGCTTTCTTT.

The rearrangement uses TRBV25-1 and TRBJ2-7, with 10 bases that match TRBD1. CDR1 and CDR2 from the germline V gene are MGHDK and SYGVNS. CDR3 length: 15 residues. V gave up 0 bases and J gave up 5 bases; unmatched junction bases: 4. In DNA form, the CDR3 reads TGTGCCAGCAGTGAATATGGGACAGGGGTGAACGAGCAGTACTTC. Protein: CASSEYGTGVNEQYF.

The chain uses TRBV30 and TRBJ2-5; TRBD2 aligns across 9 bases. Germline loops: CDR1 GTSNPN, CDR2 SVGIG (reference sequence). CDR3 length equals 15 residues. V shed 1 base and J 5 bases; nucleotides not matched to a gene: 8. The DNA for the CDR3 is TGTGCCTGGAGTGGAGTAGCGGGAGTACGCGAGACCCAGTACTTC. It encodes CAWSGVAGVRETQYF.

The gene calls are TRBV28 and TRBJ2-2, with D perhaps matching TRBD1 or TRBD2 (5 bases each). The CDR3 extends over 14 amino acids. V gave up 7 bases and J gave up 7 bases, with 16 bases separating them. Germline CDR1 reads MDHEN; CDR2 reads SYDVKM. Here the CDR3 DNA reads TGTGCCAGCACTTCACTCGAGGGGATCGGGGAGCTGTTTTTT. Protein sequence: CASTSLEGIGELFF.

The genes are TRBV27 and TRBJ1-2; no clear D gene. V lost 5 bases and J 4 bases, leaving 11 bases between the germline ends. Germline assignment: CDR1 MNHEY and CDR2 SMNVEV (reference sequence). The CDR3 is 13 residues long. The chain's CDR3 is CASSPQVTYGYTF. The DNA of the CDR3 is TGTGCCAGCAGTCCCCAGGTGACCTATGGCTACACCTTC.

This clone was counted once. V gene TRBV5-4 combines with J gene TRBJ2-2, with TRBD1 matching 7 bases. Unmatched junction bases numbered 2, after V lost 0 bases and J lost 6 bases. Germline CDR1 is SGHNT and CDR2 is YYREEE (reference sequence). The CDR3 is 14 amino acids. The CDR3 here is CASSLVQGPGELFF. In nucleotides, the CDR3 is TGTGCCAGCAGCTTGGTACAGGGGCCCGGGGAGCTGTTTTTT.

J is TRBJ2-1 and V is TRBV7-2, with TRBD2 identical over 7 bases. Germline CDR1 SGHTA, CDR2 FQGNSA. The J segment lost 8 bases and the V segment lost 5 bases, leaving 6 bases of the junction unmatched. CDR3 size: 13 residues. CDR3 sequence: CASSRTSLYEQFF. The CDR3 DNA is TGTGCCAGCAGCCGGACTAGTCTCTATGAGCAGTTCTTC.

The chain recombines TRBV5-1 with TRBJ2-7; D not certain. Germline V gene lookup returns CDR1 SGHRS and CDR2 YFSETQ. Trimming removed 5 bases at V and 2 bases at J, with 11 bases between. The CDR3 extends over 13 amino acids. The CDR3 is CASRPVGTYEQYF. The CDR3 bases are TGCGCCAGCAGACCTGTGGGAACCTACGAGCAGTACTTC. Using reference TRBV5-1 and TRBJ2-7 for the parts outside the CDR3, the full variable domain is KAGVTQTPRYLIKTRGQQVTLSCSPISGHRSVSWYQQTPGQGLQFLFEYFSETQRNKGNFPGRFSGRQFSNSRSEMNVSTLELGDSALYLCASRPVGTYEQYFGPGTRLTVT.

A few counts support this clone. V gene TRBV28 combines with J gene TRBJ2-6; D is undetermined. The germline V and J ends were trimmed by 10 bases and 2 bases, with 12 bases remaining between them. Germline V gene lookup returns CDR1 MDHEN and CDR2 SYDVKM. This CDR3 comprises 14 residues. This CDR3 reads CATHPEAGANVLTF. The CDR3 DNA sequence: TGTGCCACTCACCCAGAGGCTGGGGCCAACGTCCTGACTTTC.